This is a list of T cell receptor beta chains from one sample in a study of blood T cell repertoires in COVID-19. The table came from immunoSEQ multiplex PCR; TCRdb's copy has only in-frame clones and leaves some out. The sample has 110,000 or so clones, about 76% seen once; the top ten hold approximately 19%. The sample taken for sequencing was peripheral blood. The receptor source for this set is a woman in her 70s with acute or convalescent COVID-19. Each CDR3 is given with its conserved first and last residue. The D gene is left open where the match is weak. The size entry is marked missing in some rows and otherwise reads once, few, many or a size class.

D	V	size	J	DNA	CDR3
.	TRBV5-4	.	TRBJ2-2	TGTGCCAGCAGCTCCTCTAGGAGTAGGGGTGGGTGGAACACCGGGGAGCTGTTTTTT	CASSSSRSRGGWNTGELFF
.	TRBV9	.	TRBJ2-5	TGTGCCAGCAGCGTAACAGGGACCCAAGAGACCCAGTACTTC	CASSVTGTQETQYF
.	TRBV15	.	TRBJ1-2	TGTGCCACCAGCAGAATGGGGCTCAACTATGGCTACACCTTC	CATSRMGLNYGYTF
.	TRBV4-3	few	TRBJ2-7	TGCGCCAGCAGCCAAGATCGGGTGCGGGAGCAGTACTTC	CASSQDRVREQYF
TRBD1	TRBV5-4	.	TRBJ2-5	TGTGCCAGCAGCAGAAACAGGGGAGCGGAGACCCAGTACTTC	CASSRNRGAETQYF
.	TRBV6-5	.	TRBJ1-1	TGTGCCAGCAGTCAGGCGGGCGCTATGAACACTGAAGCTTTCTTT	CASSQAGAMNTEAFF
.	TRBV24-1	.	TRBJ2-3	TGTGCCACTGCAACATCAGATACGCAGTATTTT	CATATSDTQYF
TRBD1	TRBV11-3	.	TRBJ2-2	TGTGCCAGCAGCTTAGGGACCACAGGGGGCACCGGGGAGCTGTTTTTT	CASSLGTTGGTGELFF
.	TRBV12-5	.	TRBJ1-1	TGTGCTAGTGGAAGACAGGTGAACACTGAAGCTTTCTTT	CASGRQVNTEAFF
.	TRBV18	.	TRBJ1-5	TGTGCCAGCTCACCACCGGGCGGGGTGAATCAGCCCCAGCATTTT	CASSPPGGVNQPQHF
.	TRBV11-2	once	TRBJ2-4	TGTGCCAGCAGCTTAGATCGTCTGGGAGGAGGGACGGGTAGCAACATTCAGTACTTC	CASSLDRLGGGTGSNIQYF
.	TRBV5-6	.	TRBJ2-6	TGTGCCAGCAGCTTGGATCAGGCATTTGGGGCCAACGTCCTGACTTTC	CASSLDQAFGANVLTF
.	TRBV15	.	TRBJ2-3	TGTGCCACCAGCAGAGATAGACGGAGTGGAGATACGCAGTATTTT	CATSRDRRSGDTQYF
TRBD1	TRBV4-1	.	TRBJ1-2	TGCGCCAGCAGCCTTGGGACAGGGCTCGGCTACACCTTC	CASSLGTGLGYTF
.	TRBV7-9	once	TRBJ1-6	TGTGCCAGCAGCTTACCTACGAATTCACCCCTCCACTTT	CASSLPTNSPLHF
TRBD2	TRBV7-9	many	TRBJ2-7	TGTGCCAGCAGCGACCGACTAGCTGTGAGTCCCTACGAGCAGTACTTC	CASSDRLAVSPYEQYF
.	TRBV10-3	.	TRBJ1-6	TGTGCCATCAATGGGGCAACGAATTCACCCCTCCACTTT	CAINGATNSPLHF
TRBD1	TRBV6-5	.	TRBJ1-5	TGTGCCAGCAATAGTGGGGACAGGCAGAATCAGCCCCAGCATTTT	CASNSGDRQNQPQHF
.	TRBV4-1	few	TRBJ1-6	TGCGCCAGCAGCCAAGAGGAGGACAGCTCCTATAATTCACCCCTCCACTTT	CASSQEEDSSYNSPLHF
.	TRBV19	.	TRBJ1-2	TGTGCCAGTAGTATAAATTTAGACAGGACCTATGGCTACACCTTC	CASSINLDRTYGYTF
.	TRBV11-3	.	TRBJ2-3	TGTGCCAGCAGCTTAGTATATGGGCCAGGGGTCGCAGATACGCAGTATTTT	CASSLVYGPGVADTQYF
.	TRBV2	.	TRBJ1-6	TGTGCCAGCACCCTAACTAGGGACTTCAATAATTCACCCCTCCACTTT	CASTLTRDFNNSPLHF
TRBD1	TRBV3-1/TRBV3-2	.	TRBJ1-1	TGTGCCAGCAGCCGACAGGGGGCCTTAGCTGAAGCTTTCTTT	CASSRQGALAEAFF
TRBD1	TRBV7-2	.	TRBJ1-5	TGTGCCAGCAGCCTTACCTCGGGACAGAGCAATCAGCCCCAGCATTTT	CASSLTSGQSNQPQHF
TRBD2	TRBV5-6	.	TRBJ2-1	TGTGCCAGCAGCTTAGCTAGCGGGGGGTCTAGCTCCTACAATGAGCAGTTCTTC	CASSLASGGSSSYNEQFF
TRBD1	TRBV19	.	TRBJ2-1	TGTGCCAGTAGTACCACCGGGACAGGGCGATATTTCGTTAATTACAATGAGCAGTTCTTC	CASSTTGTGRYFVNYNEQFF
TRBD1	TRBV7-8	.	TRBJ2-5	TGTGCCAGCAGCTTAAGGGGGCGGTTAGGAAAAGAGACCCAGTACTTC	CASSLRGRLGKETQYF
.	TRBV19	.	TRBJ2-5	TGTGCCAGTAGAACCACGGGACACTGGGAAGAGACCCAGTACTTC	CASRTTGHWEETQYF
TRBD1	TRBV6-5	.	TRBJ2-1	TGTGCCAGCAGCGTGCAGGGGGACTCCTACAATGAGCAGTTCTTC	CASSVQGDSYNEQFF
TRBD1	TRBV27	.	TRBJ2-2	TGTGCCAGCAGTCCCCTCGGGACAGGGGCAGGGAGGCGCACCGGGGAGCTGTTTTTT	CASSPLGTGAGRRTGELFF
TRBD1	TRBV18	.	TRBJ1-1	TGTGCCAGCTCTCGGACAGGGGGAGACCTTAACACTGAAGCTTTCTTT	CASSRTGGDLNTEAFF
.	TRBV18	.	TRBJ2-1	TGTGCCAGCTCCCAGGGGACATCTTACAATGAGCAGTTCTTC	CASSQGTSYNEQFF
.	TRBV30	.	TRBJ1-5	TGTGCCTGGAGTGTACTTTCGGGTCAGCCCCAGCATTTT	CAWSVLSGQPQHF
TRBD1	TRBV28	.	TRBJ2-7	TGTGCCAGCAGTTTAATTGGACAGGGTACCTACGAGCAGTACTTC	CASSLIGQGTYEQYF
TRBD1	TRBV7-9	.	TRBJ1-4	TGTGCCAGCAGCTTCGGAGACAGGGGTACTGAAAAACTGTTTTTT	CASSFGDRGTEKLFF
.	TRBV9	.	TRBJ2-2	TGTGCCAGCAGCGTAGAGGGAGGCAGGGAGGCCGGGGAGCTGTTTTTT	CASSVEGGREAGELFF
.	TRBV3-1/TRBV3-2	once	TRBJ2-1	TGTGCCAGCAGCGCACTCAATGAGCAGTTCTTC	CASSALNEQFF
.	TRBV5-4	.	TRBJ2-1	TGTGCCAGCGGACTTACCGCGGGCGCTGAGCAGTTCTTC	CASGLTAGAEQFF
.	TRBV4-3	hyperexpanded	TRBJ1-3	TGCGCCAGCAGCCAGAGGTGGAGCGGGAGAGTAGGGAACACCATATATTTT	CASSQRWSGRVGNTIYF
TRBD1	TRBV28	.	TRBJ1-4	TGTGCCACCCAGATGACAGGGGATAATGAAAAACTGTTTTTT	CATQMTGDNEKLFF
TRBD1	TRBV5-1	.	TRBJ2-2	TGCGCCAGCAGCGCCTCCGGCGGTCTCGACAGGGACACCGGGGAGCTGTTTTTT	CASSASGGLDRDTGELFF
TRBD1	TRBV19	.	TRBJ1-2	TGTGCCAGTAGCAAGGGACAGGGCTATGGCTACACCTTC	CASSKGQGYGYTF
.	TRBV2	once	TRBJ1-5	TGTGCCAGCAGTGAACATCAAGCGGCACCCCAGCCCCAGCATTTT	CASSEHQAAPQPQHF
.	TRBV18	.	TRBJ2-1	TGTGCCAGCTCACGCCAACTAGGGATGTCCTACAATGAGCAGTTCTTC	CASSRQLGMSYNEQFF
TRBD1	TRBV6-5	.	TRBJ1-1	TGTGCCAGCAGTTACTACAGGGGAAGCACTGAAGCTTTCTTT	CASSYYRGSTEAFF
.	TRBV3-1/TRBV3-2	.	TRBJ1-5	TGTGCCAGCAGCCAAGAAGCGGGTAGCAATCAGCCCCAGCATTTT	CASSQEAGSNQPQHF
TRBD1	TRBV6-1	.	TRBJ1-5	TGTGCCAGCAGTGAAGCTCGGACAGGGGGCAATCAGCCCCAGCATTTT	CASSEARTGGNQPQHF
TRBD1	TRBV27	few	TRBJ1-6	TGTGCCAGCAGTCCCCTTCGAGGACAGGGCCGATATAATTCACCCCTCCACTTT	CASSPLRGQGRYNSPLHF
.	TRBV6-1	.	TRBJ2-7	TGTGCCAGCAGTGAGTACATTACCCACTTC	CASSEYITHF
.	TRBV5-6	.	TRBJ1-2	TGTGCCAGCAGCTTGGAGGGGATATCCTATGGCTACACCTTC	CASSLEGISYGYTF
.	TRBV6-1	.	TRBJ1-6	TGTGCCAGCAGTGAAGGATCGTGGGGCAGTCAGACACCCCTCCACTTT	CASSEGSWGSQTPLHF
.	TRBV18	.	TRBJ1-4	TGTGCCAGCTCACCACTTCTCGCGATGGGGGGAGAGAAACTGTTTTTT	CASSPLLAMGGEKLFF